This TCR beta chain was sequenced in a study of blood T cell repertoires in COVID-19. At the level of the study: Both acute and convalescent COVID-19 samples were obtained from the United States, Italy and Spain. T cells, B-cell-depleted T cells, or PBMCs provided the cDNA or gDNA that served as material.

As originally analysed: The authors estimated nucleated cell counts from reference gene primer amplification. Sequencing was performed with immunoSEQ multiplex PCR; in TCRdb, only in-frame clones are kept and a portion is missing. Clone size and V and J calls were adopted from that table, with D and trimming inferred from the DNA. Of 95,000 to 150,000 clones listed, approximately 80% were seen once; the top ten hold roughly 4.3%. The CDR3 is 15 residues long. V shed 4 bases and J shed 1 base, with 13 bases lying between them. CDR1 is SGHNT, CDR2 YENEEA, per germline. This clonotype was sampled from a woman in her seventies with acute or convalescent COVID-19. Source material: peripheral blood. The chain recombines TRBV11-3 with TRBJ1-1, with TRBD1 as a possible D gene (5 bases). For the CDR3, the DNA is TGTGCCAGCAGCTGGGGCGACGCGGCGAACACTGAAGCTTTCTTT. Encoded protein: CASSWGDAANTEAFF.